This is a list of T cell receptor beta chains from one sample in a study of blood T cell repertoires in COVID-19. Clones were read by immunoSEQ multiplex PCR, and TCRdb kept only the in-frame ones, dropping some. The table records around 270,000 clones, about 90% of them present only once. The sequenced sample was peripheral blood. The receptors come from a woman in her fifties or sixties with acute or convalescent COVID-19. Both conserved end residues are trimmed from each CDR3. Each record gives: V gene, CDR3 protein.

v_call: TRBV4-1; cdr3_aa: ASSQEKLVYPNSYNEQF
v_call: TRBV28; cdr3_aa: ASSSTSGSTQY
v_call: TRBV6-4; cdr3_aa: ASSDGLATSTDTQY
v_call: TRBV12-3/TRBV12-4; cdr3_aa: ASSLYPDTQY
v_call: TRBV15; cdr3_aa: ATSHGPTGSGNTIY
v_call: TRBV9; cdr3_aa: ASSVGQGDEAF
v_call: TRBV7-8; cdr3_aa: ASSSPRWAGGPSRQF
v_call: TRBV7-8; cdr3_aa: ASSPLTGVNNSPLH
v_call: TRBV27; cdr3_aa: ASSLAGFGETQY
v_call: TRBV2; cdr3_aa: ASSVENTEAF
v_call: TRBV27; cdr3_aa: ASSPQDRGNLNEQF
v_call: TRBV7-2; cdr3_aa: ASSLRQGVSYEQY
v_call: TRBV6-2/TRBV6-3; cdr3_aa: ASSYSMGADGYT
v_call: TRBV27; cdr3_aa: ASSYSQFPDTQY
v_call: TRBV6-2/TRBV6-3; cdr3_aa: ASSQLSGRAPGELF
v_call: TRBV6-1; cdr3_aa: ASSEALGSSGNTIY
v_call: TRBV27; cdr3_aa: ASSWLAGGTSEQY
v_call: TRBV4-1; cdr3_aa: ASSHDQYQPQH
v_call: TRBV7-3; cdr3_aa: ASSLSGQGNYGYT
v_call: TRBV5-1; cdr3_aa: ASSSVGGGNQPQH
v_call: TRBV5-6; cdr3_aa: ASKQGFRYEQF
v_call: TRBV5-1; cdr3_aa: ASSPPAWQGKAEQY
v_call: TRBV19; cdr3_aa: ASKEVLASYEQY
v_call: TRBV28; cdr3_aa: ASYRTLAGIRRNEQF
v_call: TRBV2; cdr3_aa: ASSVQNNEKLF
v_call: TRBV10-3; cdr3_aa: AISETSGGSYEQY
v_call: TRBV7-3; cdr3_aa: ASSPSGGMETQY
v_call: TRBV6-5; cdr3_aa: ASSYFPQGADEQF
v_call: TRBV2; cdr3_aa: ATEGQMNTEAF
v_call: TRBV19; cdr3_aa: ASSSRTGSIYGYT
v_call: TRBV18; cdr3_aa: ASSPRTSGYEQY
v_call: TRBV3-1/TRBV3-2; cdr3_aa: ASSQDVEGADTQY
v_call: TRBV28; cdr3_aa: ASSYAPGGSGHITDTQY
v_call: TRBV9; cdr3_aa: ASSADIGVAGGTDTQY
v_call: TRBV10-1; cdr3_aa: ASRPGTPNTGELF
v_call: TRBV5-4; cdr3_aa: ASSEEPDTQY
v_call: TRBV27; cdr3_aa: ASSLYDRAYEQY
v_call: TRBV6-5; cdr3_aa: ASSRTGGNTEAF
v_call: TRBV12-3/TRBV12-4; cdr3_aa: ASSPFMNTEAF
v_call: TRBV5-1; cdr3_aa: ASSPGTGNYEQY
v_call: TRBV3-1/TRBV3-2; cdr3_aa: ASSPQGSQPQH
v_call: TRBV10-3; cdr3_aa: AIGDSSYNEQF
v_call: TRBV5-4; cdr3_aa: ASSSQIEAF
v_call: TRBV6-1; cdr3_aa: ASSEAGAWAAQY
v_call: TRBV29-1; cdr3_aa: SVWDSPYTQY
v_call: TRBV30; cdr3_aa: AWRGDRNTEAF
v_call: TRBV28; cdr3_aa: ASSFQVYNQPQH
v_call: TRBV4-2; cdr3_aa: ASSQAGTTIDEQF
v_call: TRBV28; cdr3_aa: ASSPSGQGNQPQH
v_call: TRBV6-1; cdr3_aa: ASSEALNEQF
v_call: TRBV24-1; cdr3_aa: ATSDPHSLAGELF
v_call: TRBV29-1; cdr3_aa: SVGAGTDTQY
v_call: TRBV19; cdr3_aa: ATKTTYSTNEKLF
v_call: TRBV14; cdr3_aa: ASSQIVYEQY
v_call: TRBV5-1; cdr3_aa: ASSLGTFGYT